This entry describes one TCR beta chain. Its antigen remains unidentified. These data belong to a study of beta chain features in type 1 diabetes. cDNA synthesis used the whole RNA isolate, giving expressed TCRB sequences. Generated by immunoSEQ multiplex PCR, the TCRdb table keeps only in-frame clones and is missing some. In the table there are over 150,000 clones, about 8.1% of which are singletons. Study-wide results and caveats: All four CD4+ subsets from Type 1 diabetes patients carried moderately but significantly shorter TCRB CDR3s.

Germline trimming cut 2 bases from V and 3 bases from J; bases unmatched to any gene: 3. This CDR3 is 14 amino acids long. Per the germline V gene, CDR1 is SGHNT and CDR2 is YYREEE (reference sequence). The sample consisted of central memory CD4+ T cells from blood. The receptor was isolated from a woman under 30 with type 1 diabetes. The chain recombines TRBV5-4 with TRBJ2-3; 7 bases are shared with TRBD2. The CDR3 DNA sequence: TGTGCCAGCAGCTTCACGCGGGGGACAGATACGCAGTATTTT. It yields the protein CASSFTRGTDTQYF.